This T cell receptor beta chain emerged from a study of shared T cell receptors in the human thymus. The J segment lost 13 bases and the V segment lost 6 bases, leaving 15 bases of the junction unmatched. From germline, CDR1 is MNHEY and CDR2 SVGAGI. The CDR3 has 15 amino acids. Profiling relied on immunoSEQ multiplex PCR, and the TCRdb table lists in-frame clones only, not all of them. Seen here are some 760,000 clones, 70% to 90% observed once, and the top ten hold 0.008% to 0.011%. This sample was also put to use in a study of human thymus T cells. That investigation notes: Surgeons resected thymus tissue during corrective heart surgery. Use of V and J genes seemed skewed within the thymic and blood repertoires.

The sequence was obtained from a girl under two years old with a congenital heart defect. Sequencing was done on a sample of thymocytes. J is TRBJ2-1 and V is TRBV6-5; 10 bases match TRBD2. The CDR3 is CASRTGLLAGATQFF. CDR3 in DNA: TGTGCCAGCAGGACAGGACTGCTAGCGGGGGCCACTCAGTTCTTC.